Listed below are T cell receptor beta chains from one sample, sequenced in a study of liver allograft versus peripheral blood T cells. MiXCR, run by TCRdb on the reads, gives a single entry per CDR3 protein. The sample yields approximately 12,000 distinct CDR3 sequences, around a quarter seen once. The origin of the receptors is a human patient who had a liver transplant. The graft donor may account for some of the T cells. Both conserved end residues are part of each CDR3. The D gene is left open where the match is weak. Clone size appears in some rows only: once, few, many, or a class for an expanded clone.

d_call j_call v_call clone_size cdr3_nt cdr3_aa
TRBD2 TRBJ2-5 TRBV20-1 . TGCAGTGCTAGAGCCCCTTTATCAGCGGGAGGGTGGTACCAAGAGACCCAGTACTTC CSARAPLSAGGWYQETQYF
. TRBJ1-1 TRBV20-1 . TGCAGTGCTAGAGAAAAGGGCAGGGGGAACACTGAAGCTTTCTTT CSAREKGRGNTEAFF
. TRBJ1-6 TRBV5-4 medium-sized TGTGCCAGCAGCTTGGGGTCCGGCGCTAATTCACCCCTCCACTTT CASSLGSGANSPLHF
TRBD2 TRBJ2-1 TRBV29-1 medium-sized TGCAGCTCTTATACGGGAGGGATGTATGAGCAGTTCTTC CSSYTGGMYEQFF
. TRBJ1-2 TRBV6-2/TRBV6-3 medium-sized TGTGCCAGCGTGGTAAACCCGAACTATGGCTACACCTTC CASVVNPNYGYTF
. TRBJ2-4 TRBV27 few TGTGCCAGCAGTTTATTGGGGACGTCCAAAAACATTCAGTACTTC CASSLLGTSKNIQYF
. TRBJ2-2 TRBV10-3 . TGTGCCATCGCCAGGGAGACCACCGGGGAGCTGTTTTTT CAIARETTGELFF
. TRBJ2-2 TRBV12-3/TRBV12-4 few TGTGCCAGCACCGAACCACAGGTTGGGTTTAGAAGGACCGGGGAGCTGTTTTTT CASTEPQVGFRRTGELFF
. TRBJ1-4 TRBV7-9 few TGTGCCAGCAGATTCGACGGCTCTAATGAAAAACTGTTTTTT CASRFDGSNEKLFF
. TRBJ1-3 TRBV19 few TGTGCCAGTAGTACTCGGACGGCTGGAAACACCATATATTTT CASSTRTAGNTIYF
. TRBJ1-6 TRBV6-5 medium-sized TGTGCCAGCAGTTACTCAGGGGTTAATTCACCCCTCCACTTT CASSYSGVNSPLHF
. TRBJ1-6 TRBV11-2 . TGTGCCAGCAGTCTTAGACTGAATTCACCCCTCCACTTT CASSLRLNSPLHF
TRBD2 TRBJ2-7 TRBV12-3/TRBV12-4 few TGTGCCAGCAGCCTAGCGGGGGGTCGAGCCTACGAGCAGTACTTC CASSLAGGRAYEQYF
. TRBJ2-7 TRBV10-3 . TGTGCCATCAGTGAGTCTGGGGGGGGCAAGCAGTACTTC CAISESGGGKQYF
. TRBJ1-1 TRBV29-1 medium-sized TGCAGCGTTAAAGGGGAGGCTGAAGCTTTCTTT CSVKGEAEAFF
. TRBJ1-6 TRBV28 . TGTGCCAGCAGTACTAGGCAGAATTCACCCCTCCACTTT CASSTRQNSPLHF
. TRBJ1-3 TRBV18 few TGTGCCAGCTCACCGTCGAGGGTCTCTGGAAACACCATATATTTT CASSPSRVSGNTIYF
TRBD1 TRBJ1-2 TRBV27 few TGTGCCAGCAGCAACCCGGACAGGGGGTTCCGTGGCTACACCTTC CASSNPDRGFRGYTF
. TRBJ1-1 TRBV7-9 . TGTGCCAGCACGGAGGCCACTGAAGCTTTCTTT CASTEATEAFF
. TRBJ1-2 TRBV12-3/TRBV12-4 few TGTGCCAGCAGTTTAGGTTTTGGGTTTTCTGGCTACACCTTC CASSLGFGFSGYTF
TRBD1 TRBJ1-4 TRBV20-1 . TGCAGTGCTGGGACAGGTTTTGCAACTAATGAAAAACTGTTTTTT CSAGTGFATNEKLFF
TRBD1 TRBJ2-7 TRBV5-4 . TGTGCCAGCAGCTTGGGCGGGACAGGGGACTACGAGCAGTACTTC CASSLGGTGDYEQYF
. TRBJ1-2 TRBV7-9 . TGTGCCAGCAGCTTAGCGATGTATGGCTACACCTTC CASSLAMYGYTF
. TRBJ1-2 TRBV27 medium-sized TGTGCCAGCAGTTTCTCAGGCCCTAACTATGGCTACACCTTC CASSFSGPNYGYTF
TRBD2 TRBJ2-1 TRBV18 few TGTGCCAGCTCACCACGGGGCGGGGGGACCAACAATGAGCAGTTCTTC CASSPRGGGTNNEQFF
TRBD1 TRBJ2-7 TRBV15 few TGTGCCACCAGCAGAGGGGGGGGACAGGGTGCCCACGAGCAGTACTTC CATSRGGGQGAHEQYF
. TRBJ1-1 TRBV12-3/TRBV12-4 few TGTGCCAGAGTATACAGACACACTGAAGCTTTCTTT CARVYRHTEAFF